This entry features one T cell receptor beta chain sequence. Its antigen target is currently unknown. This is likely a read error, given that the CDR3 carries no conserved phenylalanine or tryptophan at its end. Total RNA and DNA were co-extracted without cell sorting from 20-30 mg of bulk tissue using the AllPrep DNA/RNA mini kit. Surgical resection was performed in China between 2015 and early 2016 on five or six patients with histopathologically diagnosed primary liver carcinoma. Patients had chronic HBV infection and were treatment-naive at sampling. Five spatially separated regions were sampled from each tumor: the superior, inferior, left-lateral and right-lateral poles, plus the tumor centre. More than 80% viable tumor cells were found by histology in every tumor sample. Fresh tumor and adjacent tissue pieces were bisected, with one half stored in RNAlater at -80 degrees C and the other half sent for histology.

The data derive from a study of tumor-infiltrating lymphocytes in primary liver carcinoma (dated by TCRdb to the late 2010s). About the investigation overall: Hepatocellular carcinoma (four) or combined HCC and intrahepatic cholangiocarcinoma (one) was present in the five patients, who were three men and two women aged 30 to 69 years. TCRbeta repertoire sequencing covered 35 specimens from 5 patients: 25 or so tumor regions, 5 adjacent noncancerous liver tissues and 5 peripheral blood samples. Agilent mRNA microarray profiling was performed on the 25 tumor region samples to relate TCRbeta repertoire diversity to the local molecular phenotype. The five patients had tumors staged T1-T3 N0M0, with maximum diameters ranging from about 4.2 to 10 cm. Technical replicate repertoires showed high reproducibility, with mean shared-clone rates around 0.9 and correlation coefficients above 0.95. Each sample produced about 3.5 to 7.13 million productive TCRbeta reads, and read depth showed no significant difference between tissue types. The study combined TCRbeta repertoire sequencing, expression microarrays and whole-exome sequencing across five regions of each liver tumor, with adjacent normal tissue and blood. The paper as a whole reports these results and caveats: Just about 7.5-24% of top clones turned up in all five regions of a tumor, which suggests spatial heterogeneity among tumor-infiltrating T cells. Because sequencing covered only the TCR beta chain and unpaired alpha chains were not captured, true repertoire diversity is likely underestimated. With just 4 or 5 patients in the study, the authors point out that the findings should be validated in a larger study. Consistent with antigen-driven expansion, pairs of tumor regions showed higher repertoire overlap (mean about 36%) than either tumor-adjacent pairs (about 17%) or tumor-blood pairs (about 15%). Comparison of CD4+ and CD8+ T cell repertoires was precluded by the use of bulk unsorted samples. Compared with blood, tumors had a significantly larger share of the repertoire taken up by the top 250 clones (p = 0.039).

A constant-region primer and ProtoScript II reverse transcriptase were used to reverse-transcribe TCRbeta-specific cDNA from roughly 500 ng total RNA. The TCRbeta libraries were prepared through three rounds of nested multiplex PCR following a slightly modified ARM-PCR procedure. Each of the first two PCR rounds ran for approximately 10 cycles and used multiplex TRBV1-TRBV30 forward primers together with a Cbeta reverse primer. Sample barcodes and Illumina adapters were added in a final 25-cycle PCR using Deep VentR polymerase. Before sequencing, amplicons between 200 and 500 bp were purified from gel using a QIAquick gel extraction kit. An Illumina HiSeq 2500 was used to sequence the TCRbeta amplicons, generating 250-bp paired-end reads. In the authors' own workflow: Reads were quality-trimmed with Trimmomatic v0.33, and paired reads were merged with FLASH v1.2.11 to recover full CDR3 sequences. V, D and J germline segments were assigned to the rearranged TCRbeta sequences using MiGEC v1.2.1b. Clonotype statistics and Shannon-Wiener diversity indices were calculated with VDJtools v1.0.0. Except for diversity analysis, only each sample's 250 most abundant clonotypes were used in subsequent analyses to reduce sampling bias. Clones were called with MiXCR by TCRdb after fastp trimmed the public reads at Q25, and only in-frame beta chains were retained. Here each entry gathers all rows of one CDR3 protein and keeps the most common genes and DNA. None of the V and J calls come from the authors' own analysis; TCRdb made them. The sample records 55,000 to 70,000 distinct CDR3 sequences, about three quarters of which are singletons. The ten largest account for 55% to 70% of the sample.

The V and J ends are trimmed by 10 bases and 3 bases, leaving 24 bases between them. CDR1 and CDR2, per the germline V gene, are SGHAT and FQNNGV. Inclusive of both ends, the CDR3 amounts to 16 amino acids. Of all the DNA, just the CDR3 is kept, 48 bases in frame from base 1. Rearrangement joined TRBV11-2 to TRBJ2-5; 6 matching bases give a weak D call of TRBD2. The specimen sequenced was liver tumor tissue from sampling region 2. Reading the label with the study, this specimen's cell subset or site is: tumor region T2, inferior pole. The origin of this receptor is a man aged 40-49 years with primary liver carcinoma and hepatitis B virus infection. In nucleotide form, the sequence is TGTGCCAACATCCAAACTCCTGGCGGGGCGAAAGAGACCCAGTACTTG. It codes for CANIQTPGGAKETQYL.